The 26 T cell receptor beta chains presented below share a single source sample, sequenced in a study of blood T cell repertoires in COVID-19. Sequenced by immunoSEQ multiplex PCR; TCRdb stores in-frame clones only, minus some. The repertoire holds 190,000 or so clones, with around 87% as singletons. Sequencing input: peripheral blood. The receptors shown here come from a man aged 40-55 years with active or convalescent COVID-19.

The chain couples TRBV7-6 to TRBJ2-1; TRBD1 matches 8 bases. The length of the CDR3 is 15 residues. Germline V gives CDR1 SGHVS, CDR2 FNYEAQ. J lost 6 bases, V lost 5 bases, and 9 bases had no gene match. CDR3 nucleotides: TGTGCCAGCAGCGATCCATTGACAGGGGCCAATGAGCAGTTCTTC. As protein: CASSDPLTGANEQFF.

This clone was observed once. The chain recombines TRBV6-6 with TRBJ2-1; D call uncertain. This CDR3 contains 12 residues. Trimming removed 0 bases from V and 9 bases from J, with 6 bases in between. Germline values: CDR1 MNHNY, CDR2 SVGAGI (reference sequence). CDR3 in amino acids: CASSYSLSEQFF. CDR3 sequence (DNA): TGTGCCAGCAGTTACTCCCTTTCTGAGCAGTTCTTC.

The chain combines TRBV7-9 with TRBJ1-5; no clear D. This CDR3 spans 16 amino acids. Germline values: CDR1 SEHNR, CDR2 FQNEAQ (reference sequence). The V end was cut by 5 bases, the J end by 2 bases, with 16 bases between. Here the CDR3 DNA reads TGTGCCAGCAGCCATACGTACGGTGGTCGCAATCAGCCCCAGCATTTT. Its protein product is CASSHTYGGRNQPQHF.

This clone was seen only once. The chain joins TRBV29-1 to TRBJ2-7; TRBD1 agrees at 7 bases. Germline trimming cut 4 bases from V and 1 base from J; bases unmatched to any gene: 4. This CDR3 region has 13 residues. The germline V gene has CDR1 SQVTM and CDR2 ANQGSEA. This CDR3 reads CSVVKGQSYEQYF. The CDR3 nucleotides are TGCAGCGTTGTTAAGGGACAGTCCTACGAGCAGTACTTC.

This CDR3 reads CASSQDLGAPGNTIYF. The CDR3 DNA sequence: TGTGCCAGCAGCCAAGATCTGGGGGCTCCTGGAAACACCATATATTTT. The rearrangement uses TRBV14 and TRBJ1-3, with a tentative D call TRBD1 (6 bases). CDR1 SGHDN and CDR2 FVKESK come from the germline V gene. The CDR3 consists of 16 residues. With 0 bases removed from V and 2 bases from J, the gap between germline ends came to 11 bases.

V and J are TRBV6-5 and TRBJ2-7, with D possibly being TRBD1 (6 bases). The V gene's germline CDR1 is MNHEY and CDR2 SVGAGI. The V and J ends lost 6 bases and 2 bases respectively, with 11 bases between them. The CDR3 length is 13 residues. CDR3 nucleotide sequence: TGTGCCAGCAGCCGAGGACAGACCTACGAGCAGTACTTC. It translates to CASSRGQTYEQYF.

This clone showed up just once. The V call is TRBV14, the J call TRBJ2-3, with D possibly matching TRBD1 (5 bases). Looked up from germline, CDR1 is SGHDN and CDR2 is FVKESK. The CDR3 has 15 residues. Trimming cost V 4 bases and J 2 bases, with 13 bases left between them. The DNA of the CDR3 is TGTGCCAGCAGCCTCAGGGCGTTGGCCACAGATACGCAGTATTTT. Encoded protein: CASSLRALATDTQYF.

With regard to this clone: A read error may account for a junction end that differs from germline. The rearrangement joins TRBV7-9 to TRBJ2-2; perhaps TRBD2 as D (6 bases). The CDR3 is made up of 12 amino acids. Per germline, CDR1 SEHNR and CDR2 FQNEAQ (reference sequence). CDR3 nucleotides: TGTGCCAGCAGCGGTAGGACCGGGGGGCTGTTTTTT. Amino acid sequence: CASSGRTGGLFF. The full variable domain, completed using reference TRBV7-9 and TRBJ2-2, is DTGVSQNPRHKITKRGQNVTFRCDPISEHNRLYWYRQTLGQGPEFLTYFQNEAQLEKSRLLSDRFSAERPKGSFSTLEIQRTEQGDSAMYLCASSGRTGGLFFGEGSRLTVL.

This rearrangement joins TRBV3-1 (or the pseudogene TRBV3-2) to TRBJ1-2; 11 bases match TRBD1. Germline V gives CDR1 LGHDT, CDR2 YNNKEL (reference sequence). The CDR3 covers 17 residues. V lost 2 bases, J lost 4 bases, and 9 bases stayed unmatched. The CDR3 nucleotides read TGTGCCAGCAGCCAAACCGGGACAGGGGGTCGAACCTATGGCTACACCTTC. Its protein is CASSQTGTGGRTYGYTF.

The chain employs TRBV27 and TRBJ2-7, with a weak D call TRBD1 (5 bases). The V end was cut by 5 bases, the J end by 5 bases, with 13 bases between. This CDR3 is 13 amino acids long. Germline CDR1 reads MNHEY; CDR2 reads SMNVEV (reference sequence). The DNA of the CDR3 is TGTGCCAGCAGTCCGCGGACAATCAACGAGCAGTACTTC. Amino acids: CASSPRTINEQYF.

V gene TRBV9 combines with J gene TRBJ1-1; D might be TRBD1 (6 bases). Per germline, CDR1 SGDLS and CDR2 YYNGEE. The CDR3 covers 15 residues. V was clipped by 2 bases and J by 4 bases, with 15 bases between them. For the CDR3, the DNA is TGTGCCAGCAGCGTGGAAGGCACAGGGAGCACTGAAGCTTTCTTT. It specifies CASSVEGTGSTEAFF.

The J gene is TRBJ2-3, the V gene TRBV7-2; tentative D call: TRBD2 (7 bases). Trimming shortened V by 2 bases and J by 4 bases, and 10 bases separated the two germline ends. In germline, CDR1 is SGHTA, CDR2 FQGNSA. The CDR3 is 14 residues long. This CDR3 is CASSLLGGPDTQYF. The CDR3 coding sequence is TGTGCCAGCAGCTTATTGGGGGGGCCAGATACGCAGTATTTT.

The chain recombines TRBV28 with TRBJ1-5, with 10 bases matching TRBD1. The germline V gene encodes CDR1 MDHEN and CDR2 SYDVKM. The length of the CDR3 is 14 residues. The J segment lost 7 bases and the V segment lost 6 bases, leaving 6 bases of the junction unmatched. CDR3 sequence reads: CASRDRGLGQPQHF. The DNA for the CDR3 is TGTGCCAGCAGAGACAGGGGGCTAGGACAGCCCCAGCATTTT.

The gene calls are TRBV15 and TRBJ1-4, with D tentatively TRBD1 (5 bases). Germline-derived CDR1 and CDR2 are LNHNV and YYDKDF (reference sequence). This CDR3 contains 15 residues. Trimming cost V 5 bases and J 4 bases, with 14 bases left between them. The CDR3 coding sequence is TGTGCCACCAGCCCCAGAACAGGCCGTAATGAAAAACTGTTTTTT. It encodes CATSPRTGRNEKLFF.

The CDR3 spells CASNWGVQPQHF. The CDR3 DNA sequence: TGCGCCAGCAATTGGGGGGTTCAGCCCCAGCATTTT. The V and J genes are TRBV5-1 and TRBJ1-5; D is perhaps TRBD1 (5 bases). The CDR3 covers 12 residues. From germline, CDR1 is SGHRS and CDR2 YFSETQ. V lost 6 bases and J lost 6, with 10 bases in between.

The J gene is TRBJ2-1, the V gene TRBV9; 9 bases fit TRBD2. After removal of 2 bases from V and 0 bases from J, the junction contained 0 bases not matched to a gene. The CDR3 is 15 residues long. Per the germline V gene, CDR1 is SGDLS and CDR2 is YYNGEE. DNA for the CDR3: TGTGCCAGCAGCGTTAGCGGGGGCTCCTACAATGAGCAGTTCTTC. Its translation is CASSVSGGSYNEQFF.

J is TRBJ2-7 and V is TRBV14, with 7 bases lining up with TRBD1. Germline V lookup: CDR1 SGHDN, CDR2 FVKESK. The ends lost 1 base at V and 2 bases at J; junction bases unmatched: 11. The CDR3 covers 17 residues. Here the CDR3 DNA reads TGTGCCAGCAGCCAAGTTCCGACAGGGTCCCATCCCTACGAGCAGTACTTC. Translation: CASSQVPTGSHPYEQYF.

J is TRBJ2-7 and V is TRBV4-3, with a tentative D call TRBD1 (5 bases). The CDR3 sequence is 14 residues long. CDR1 is LGHNA and CDR2 is YSLEER in the germline V gene. Trimming removed 4 bases from V and 0 bases from J, with 10 bases in between. CDR3 in amino acids: CASSPHRSSYEQYF. In nucleotides, the CDR3 is TGCGCCAGCAGCCCTCACAGGAGCTCCTACGAGCAGTACTTC.

The rearrangement joins TRBV27 to TRBJ2-5; D might be TRBD2 (5 bases). V gave up 3 bases and J gave up 3 bases, with 8 bases separating them. CDR1 is MNHEY and CDR2 is SMNVEV in the germline V gene (reference sequence). The CDR3 totals 13 residues. The CDR3 spells CASSFSREETQYF. CDR3 in DNA: TGTGCCAGCAGTTTTTCGAGGGAAGAGACCCAGTACTTC.

The CDR3 DNA is TGTGCCAGTAGGGCGGGGGGAGTATACAATGAGCAGTTCTTC. Translated: CASRAGGVYNEQFF. The chain couples TRBV19 to TRBJ2-1, with TRBD2 matching 8 bases. Germline-derived CDR1 and CDR2 are LNHDA and SQIVND (reference sequence). The length of the CDR3 is 14 residues. Trimming took 6 bases from V and 4 from J; bases not matched to a gene: 5. The full variable domain, rest sourced from reference TRBV19 and TRBJ2-1, is DGGITQSPKYLFRKEGQNVTLSCEQNLNHDAMYWYRQDPGQGLRLIYYSQIVNDFQKGDIAEGYSVSREKKESFPLTVTSAQKNPTAFYLCASRAGGVYNEQFFGPGTRLTVL.

The rearrangement joins TRBV5-6 to TRBJ1-5; 8 bases line up with TRBD1. Trimming at V came to 1 base and at J to 7 bases, leaving 4 bases not matched to a gene. CDR3 length equals 14 residues. The germline V gene has CDR1 SGHDT and CDR2 YYEEEE. CDR3 DNA: TGTGCCAGCAGCTTGAGACAGGGGTGGCAGCCCCAGCATTTT. As protein: CASSLRQGWQPQHF.

The genes are TRBV2 and TRBJ2-1, with TRBD1 identical over 8 bases. The trim removed 3 bases at V and 3 bases at J, leaving 7 bases unmatched. Germline V gene lookup returns CDR1 SNHLY and CDR2 FYNNEI. The CDR3 has 16 residues. The CDR3 reads CASSDGGQEFYNEQFF. The CDR3 coding sequence is TGTGCCAGCAGTGACGGGGGACAGGAGTTCTACAATGAGCAGTTCTTC.

This sequence joins TRBV3-1 (or the pseudogene TRBV3-2) and TRBJ2-5; perhaps TRBD1 as D (6 bases). This CDR3 has 15 amino acids. CDR1 LGHDT and CDR2 YNNKEL come from the germline V gene (reference sequence). Trimming removed 1 base at V and 2 bases at J, with 11 bases between. This CDR3 reads CASSQVTGLQETQYF. The CDR3 DNA reads as TGTGCCAGCAGCCAAGTCACAGGGCTACAAGAGACCCAGTACTTC.

The chain uses TRBV5-4 and TRBJ1-1, with a tentative D call TRBD1 (6 bases). V was cut by 3 bases and J by 0 bases, with 12 bases left in between. Germline-derived CDR1 and CDR2 are SGHNT and YYREEE (reference sequence). This CDR3 is 15 amino acids long. DNA for the CDR3: TGTGCCAGCAGCTCCGGGACACCTTTGAACACTGAAGCTTTCTTT. Residues: CASSSGTPLNTEAFF. The whole variable domain, remainder taken from reference TRBV5-4 and TRBJ1-1, is ETGVTQSPTHLIKTRGQQVTLRCSSQSGHNTVSWYQQALGQGPQFIFQYYREEENGRGNFPPRFSGLQFPNYSSELNVNALELDDSALYLCASSSGTPLNTEAFFGQGTRLTVV.

DNA of the CDR3: TGCGCCAGCACCCTGGACAGGAATGTCAATGAGCAGTTCTTC. Translated: CASTLDRNVNEQFF. The chain is built from TRBV4-1 and TRBJ2-1, with TRBD1 matching 7 bases. This CDR3 region has 14 residues. Germline V gene sequence: CDR1 MGHRA, CDR2 YSYEKL. The V segment lost 7 bases and the J segment 6 bases; nucleotides outside the gene matches: 9.

This clone was counted a few times. The chain couples TRBV19 to TRBJ1-1; D might be TRBD1 (6 bases). V lost 3 bases to trimming and J lost 1 base, with 9 bases between them. The length of the CDR3 is 14 residues. Germline CDR1 reads LNHDA; CDR2 reads SQIVND (reference sequence). The CDR3 DNA follows: TGTGCCAGTAGTATCCCGGGACAGAACACTGAAGCTTTCTTT. Translating it yields CASSIPGQNTEAFF.